This record concerns one T cell receptor beta chain sequence. The V end was cut by 0 bases, the J end by 2 bases, with 9 bases between. CDR3 length equals 14 residues. Germline-derived CDR1 and CDR2 are SGDLS and YYNGEE. The treatment denotes: roughly 20 received Ad26.COV2.S at low or high dose, single or two shots; 5 received placebo; per-sample allocation not given. On day 63 after the first injection, vaccine and placebo recipients gave samples. This sample was taken from a study of Ad26.COV2.S vaccination and SARS-CoV-2 variants. Sequenced by immunoSEQ multiplex PCR; TCRdb stores in-frame clones only, minus some. In the table there are a few hundred thousand clones, 89% of which are singletons.

The sample was peripheral blood, taken in a trial of Ad26.COV2.S vaccine versus placebo. The receptor was derived from a person aged 18-65 years who received the Ad26.COV2.S COVID-19 vaccine or a placebo. The rearrangement uses TRBV9 and TRBJ2-7, with D possibly being TRBD2 (6 bases). This CDR3 is CASSVDGSAYEQYF. The CDR3 bases are TGTGCCAGCAGCGTAGACGGGAGTGCCTACGAGCAGTACTTC.